These T cell receptor beta chains were read from a single sample in a study of molecular identifiers for immune sequencing clone quantification. Each CDR3 protein gets one entry after TCRdb re-called the PCR reads with MiXCR. The data contain about 510,000 distinct CDR3 sequences, 25% of them singletons. Sequenced input: naive CD8+ T cells from blood, with Jurkat cell RNA spiked in. All receptors come from a human donor in good health. Some libraries in this study had Jurkat cell RNA spiked in. Each CDR3 is given with its conserved first and last residue. The D gene is left open where the match is weak. The listing skips clone size in some rows; elsewhere it reads once, few, many or a size class.

clone_size j_call cdr3_length v_call d_call cdr3_nt cdr3_aa
few TRBJ2-2 16 TRBV3-1 . TGTGCCAGCAGCCGCGGTGCCCAGGGTTACGCCGGGGAGCTGTTTTTT CASSRGAQGYAGELFF
. TRBJ2-3 15 TRBV24-1 . TGTGCCACCAGTGATCGGACAGATAGCACAGATACGCGGTATTTT CATSDRTDSTDTRYF
. TRBJ1-4 14 TRBV27 . TGTGCCAGCAGTCAGGACCGGCTCCATGAAAAACTGTTTTTT CASSQDRLHEKLFF
few TRBJ2-7 16 TRBV6-1 TRBD2 TGTGCCAGCAGTGAGCCACTAGCGGGGGGCCACTACGAGCAGTACTTC CASSEPLAGGHYEQYF
. TRBJ1-1 16 TRBV12-3/TRBV12-4 . TGTGCCAGCCTGATCTGGGACGAGGGGATGAACACTGAAGCTTTCTTT CASLIWDEGMNTEAFF
many TRBJ1-3 15 TRBV7-2 . TGTGCCAGCAGTCCGGACGGGAGCTCTGGAAACACCATATATTTT CASSPDGSSGNTIYF
. TRBJ2-1 16 TRBV2 . TGTGCCAGCAGTGAAGGGCGCGTAGACTCCTACAATGAGCAGTTCTTC CASSEGRVDSYNEQFF
. TRBJ1-1 13 TRBV4-1 . TGCGCCAGCAGCCACAGACAGTACACTGAAGCTTTCTTT CASSHRQYTEAFF
. TRBJ1-2 19 TRBV4-1 . TGCGCCAGCGGCCAAGATAGGAATGTCGTCATGAGGGGCGAATATGGCTACACCTTC CASGQDRNVVMRGEYGYTF
few TRBJ2-3 16 TRBV4-1 TRBD2 TGCGCCAGCAGCCCGGCGGGGGGATCTAGCACAGATACGCAGTATTTT CASSPAGGSSTDTQYF
. TRBJ2-7 14 TRBV4-1 . TGCGCCAGCAGCCAGGGTCTTAGCTCCTACAAGCAGTACTTC CASSQGLSSYKQYF
many TRBJ1-5 14 TRBV6-2/TRBV6-3 . TGTGCCAGCAGGACTCCCGGGATCTATCAGCCCCAGCATTTT CASRTPGIYQPQHF
. TRBJ2-7 13 TRBV7-7 TRBD2 TGTGCTAGCGGCTACAGCGGGAGCTACGAGCAGTACTTC CASGYSGSYEQYF